The 16 T cell receptor beta chains below come from one sample, sequenced in a study of identical twins. TCRdb analysed the 5' RACE reads with MiXCR anew, one entry per CDR3 protein. Of 500,000 or so distinct CDR3 sequences listed, approximately 22% are singletons. The sample was also linked to a second study, of T cells expressing NK-cell markers.

The specimen was CD4+ T cells sorted from blood. The receptors come from a young woman in good health.

J is TRBJ2-3 and V is TRBV7-9; D may be TRBD1 or TRBD2 (5 bases each). Trimming removed 4 bases at V and 4 bases at J, with 15 bases between. Germline CDR1 SEHNR, CDR2 FQNEAQ (reference sequence). This CDR3 is 15 amino acids long. The CDR3 reads CASSYNGAVADTQYF. The CDR3 DNA follows: TGTGCCAGCAGCTACAACGGGGCGGTCGCAGATACGCAGTATTTT.

V and J are TRBV29-1 and TRBJ2-7, with D hard to call. Trimming shortened V by 1 base and J by 3 bases, and 10 bases separated the two germline ends. The CDR3 is made up of 13 amino acids. Germline V CDR1 and CDR2: SQVTM, ANQGSEA. The CDR3 DNA is TGCAGCGTTGAAGGGCAGACTTACTACGAGCAGTACTTC. It translates to CSVEGQTYYEQYF.

This clonotype was observed a few times. The V call is TRBV7-2, the J call TRBJ2-7, with a weak D call TRBD2 (6 bases). The germline V and J ends were trimmed by 5 bases and 1 base, with 21 bases remaining between them. This CDR3 spans 17 amino acids. Germline V lookup: CDR1 SGHTA, CDR2 FQGNSA. The CDR3 reads CASSHVTVLRGSYEQYF. CDR3 coding DNA: TGTGCCAGCAGCCATGTGACGGTTTTGCGGGGATCCTACGAGCAGTACTTC.

J is TRBJ1-2 and V is TRBV12-3 or TRBV12-4, with D possibly TRBD1 on 5 matching bases. The CDR3 totals 13 residues. The ends were cut back, 0 bases at V and 7 bases at J, with 9 bases in the middle. This CDR3 reads CASSLAHGGGYTF. CDR3 sequence (DNA): TGTGCCAGCAGTTTAGCTCACGGGGGTGGCTACACCTTC.

Only a few counts were recorded for this clonotype. The V and J genes are TRBV7-2 and TRBJ1-5; no clear D gene. Germline V gene lookup returns CDR1 SGHTA and CDR2 FQGNSA. The CDR3 sequence is 13 residues long. V shed 5 bases and J shed 1 base, with 6 bases lying between them. CDR3 protein: CASSARSNQPQHF. The DNA for the CDR3 is TGTGCCAGCAGCGCCCGGAGCAATCAGCCCCAGCATTTT.

This chain connects TRBV5-6 to TRBJ2-7; 7 bases agree with TRBD2. Unmatched junction bases numbered 11, after V lost 2 bases and J lost 0 bases. Germline loops: CDR1 SGHDT, CDR2 YYEEEE. CDR3 length: 17 amino acids. The CDR3 protein is CASSLRQSGTPSYEQYF. The CDR3 nucleotides read TGTGCCAGCAGCTTAAGACAAAGCGGGACGCCCTCCTACGAGCAGTACTTC.

This clonotype appeared many times. The chain uses TRBV12-3 or TRBV12-4 and TRBJ2-2, with TRBD2 matching 11 bases. This CDR3 has 17 amino acids. The ends lost 1 base at V and 0 bases at J; junction bases unmatched: 1. The CDR3 DNA reads as TGTGCCAGCAGTTTAGGACTAGCGGGATCGAACACCGGGGAGCTGTTTTTT. It is translated as CASSLGLAGSNTGELFF.

This clonotype was picked up a small number of times. The chain links TRBV20-1 to TRBJ2-1; 8 bases fit TRBD2. Looked up from germline, CDR1 is DFQATT and CDR2 is SNEGSKA (reference sequence). The CDR3 runs 18 residues. The junction had 22 bases not matched to a gene; V was cut back by 6 bases and J by 6 bases. CDR3 DNA sequence: TGCAGTGCCCTCGATGTCCTGGTAGCGGGAAGATTGGGCAATGAGCAGTTCTTC. Its protein product is CSALDVLVAGRLGNEQFF.

This clonotype was seen a few times. The rearrangement links TRBV7-8 to TRBJ1-2, with 7 bases matching TRBD1. The CDR3 is 15 residues long. Germline V gene lookup returns CDR1 SGHVS and CDR2 FQNEAQ. J lost 4 bases, V lost 5 bases, and 10 bases had no gene match. The CDR3: CASSRVGDSPYGYTF. CDR3 coding DNA: TGTGCCAGCAGCCGAGTGGGGGACAGCCCCTATGGCTACACCTTC.

The V gene is TRBV20-1, the J gene TRBJ2-7; 7 nucleotides line up with TRBD1. The trim removed 3 bases at V and 2 bases at J, leaving 1 base unmatched. The germline CDR1 and CDR2 sequences are DFQATT and SNEGSKA (reference sequence). The CDR3 spans 12 residues. DNA of the CDR3: TGCAGTGCTAGGACAGGGCCCTACGAGCAGTACTTC. Its protein product is CSARTGPYEQYF.

This clonotype was detected ten times or more. V and J are TRBV12-3 or TRBV12-4 and TRBJ2-2; D is perhaps TRBD2 (6 bases). Trimming removed 8 bases from V and 6 bases from J, with 10 bases in between. The CDR3 covers 12 residues. The CDR3 here is CASSGSAGELFF. The CDR3 nucleotides read TGTGCCAGCTCCGGGAGCGCCGGGGAGCTGTTTTTT.

The chain recombines TRBV5-1 with TRBJ2-7; 7 nucleotides match TRBD1. The CDR3 spans 14 residues. In germline, CDR1 is SGHRS, CDR2 YFSETQ. Losses at the gene ends were 3 bases for V and 3 bases for J; bases not matched to a gene: 6. In nucleotides, the CDR3 is TGCGCCAGCAGCTGGGGTCAGGGGGTCTACGAGCAGTACTTC. It codes for CASSWGQGVYEQYF.

This clonotype was picked up a small number of times. V and J are TRBV20-1 and TRBJ1-6; D unclear. The CDR3 spans 12 residues. Germline CDR1 DFQATT, CDR2 SNEGSKA (reference sequence). V was shortened by 1 base and J by 7 bases, with 5 bases between the two germline ends. This CDR3 is CSARGQNSPLHF. The CDR3, as DNA: TGCAGTGCTAGAGGGCAGAATTCACCCCTCCACTTT.

The chain couples TRBV20-1 to TRBJ2-4, with 10 bases fitting TRBD2. Looked up from germline, CDR1 is DFQATT and CDR2 is SNEGSKA (reference sequence). With V trimmed by 6 bases and J by 0 bases, 5 bases remained unmatched. This CDR3 contains 15 residues. CDR3 loop: CSATLAGVAKNIQYF. CDR3 bases: TGCAGTGCAACCCTAGCGGGAGTAGCCAAAAACATTCAGTACTTC.

The sample holds a few counts of this clonotype. The V call is TRBV7-6, the J call TRBJ1-6; TRBD1 matches 11 bases. The CDR3 length is 17 residues. Looked up from germline, CDR1 is SGHVS and CDR2 is FNYEAQ. V lost 2 bases and J lost 7; bases outside the gene matches: 7. The CDR3 loop is CASSLRDRGWDNSPLHF. The CDR3 DNA follows: TGTGCCAGCAGCTTAAGGGACAGGGGGTGGGACAATTCACCCCTCCACTTT.

The rearrangement links TRBV7-2 to TRBJ2-7; possibly TRBD2 for D (6 bases). V lost 5 bases to trimming and J lost 2 bases, with 10 bases between them. CDR1 SGHTA and CDR2 FQGNSA come from the germline V gene. The CDR3 loop spans 13 amino acids. The CDR3 nucleotides are TGTGCCAGCAGCCGGGGACTGCCCTACGAGCAGTACTTC. It yields the protein CASSRGLPYEQYF.